Below are 31 T cell receptor beta chains sequenced from a single sample in a study of spatial heterogeneity in lung cancer. Findings of the study overall: The number of expanded tumor alpha and beta chains correlated with mutation number.

TCRdb used MiXCR to reprocess the 5' RACE reads, holding one entry per CDR3 protein. This table has under 6,500 distinct CDR3 sequences, 1% to 1.5% appearing once. Regarding time point: sample taken at primary tumor resection. Antigens for these TCRs are unknown. Sequenced material: lung tumor tissue, taken at surgery. These receptors originate from a male donor with early-stage non-small cell lung cancer.

By sample fraction, this clonotype is medium-sized. The chain couples TRBV29-1 to TRBJ2-3; D unclear. Germline CDR1 is SQVTM and CDR2 is ANQGSEA. Trimming stripped 5 bases from V and 3 bases from J, with 12 bases between. CDR3 size: 13 residues. The CDR3 DNA is TGCAGCGTTTCCCCGGCCGGAACAGATACGCAGTATTTT. The encoded protein is CSVSPAGTDTQYF.

This clonotype was seen ten or more times. The V gene is TRBV29-1, the J gene TRBJ1-4; D might be TRBD1 (6 bases). V gave up 3 bases and J gave up 7 bases, with 12 bases separating them. Germline V gene sequence: CDR1 SQVTM, CDR2 ANQGSEA. This CDR3 has 13 amino acids. CDR3 sequence (DNA): TGCAGCGTTGAGGGCAGGGGAGGTGAAAAACTGTTTTTT. Its translation is CSVEGRGGEKLFF.

This clonotype was counted many times. V usage is TRBV27 and J usage is TRBJ2-1; TRBD2 aligns across 7 bases. Unmatched junction bases numbered 16, after V lost 5 bases and J lost 9 bases. The CDR3 totals 16 residues. CDR1 is MNHEY, CDR2 SMNVEV, per germline (reference sequence). The CDR3 region has the DNA TGTGCCAGCAGTACCGCGGGAGCAAGGGCTTCCGGTGAGCAGTTCTTC. This gives the protein CASSTAGARASGEQFF.

This clonotype was counted ten times or more. This rearrangement joins TRBV6-6 to TRBJ2-3, with D unresolved. CDR3 size: 13 residues. Germline V CDR1 and CDR2: MNHNY, SVGAGI (reference sequence). V lost 4 bases, J lost 6 bases, and 11 bases lay in between. The CDR3 nucleotides are TGTGCCAGCAGTTTCAAGAGAGAGGATACGCAGTATTTT. As protein: CASSFKREDTQYF.

This clonotype came up many times. This chain joins TRBV3-1 and TRBJ1-6; D perhaps matches TRBD1 (5 bases). Germline CDR1 LGHDT, CDR2 YNNKEL (reference sequence). The CDR3 sequence is 16 residues long. Trimming left V 0 bases short and J 7 bases short, with 13 bases between. The DNA of the CDR3 is TGTGCCAGCAGCCAAGATCCCCAGGGAAGGAATTCACCCCTCCACTTT. Translating it yields CASSQDPQGRNSPLHF.

This clonotype ranks as medium-sized. The V call is TRBV2, the J call TRBJ1-1; D remains ambiguous. V shed 3 bases and J shed 0 bases, with 5 bases lying between them. There are 13 residues in the CDR3. CDR1 SNHLY and CDR2 FYNNEI come from the germline V gene. CDR3 sequence reads: CASSEFMNTEAFF. The CDR3 DNA reads TGTGCCAGCAGTGAGTTTATGAACACTGAAGCTTTCTTT.

There are many counts of this clonotype. The V and J genes are TRBV3-1 and TRBJ2-5; D possibly corresponds to TRBD2 (6 bases). Trimming removed 4 bases at V and 0 bases at J, with 12 bases between. The CDR3 is made up of 15 amino acids. Germline CDR1 and CDR2: LGHDT and YNNKEL (reference sequence). CDR3 loop: CASSPGAGHQETQYF. CDR3 DNA sequence: TGTGCCAGCAGCCCCGGTGCGGGGCACCAAGAGACCCAGTACTTC.

This clonotype counts as medium-sized. Here the CDR3 DNA reads TGTGCCAGCAGCCAGGGGGTGGACACTGAAGCTTTCTTT. Amino acids: CASSQGVDTEAFF. V usage is TRBV7-3 and J usage is TRBJ1-1; the match to TRBD1 covers 7 bases. Per the germline V gene, CDR1 is SGHTA and CDR2 is FQGTGA. The CDR3 runs to 13 residues. The junction had 3 bases not matched to a gene; V was cut back by 5 bases and J by 3 bases.

This clonotype showed up many times. The rearrangement joins TRBV7-9 to TRBJ1-1; maybe TRBD1 (6 bases). Germline V CDR1 and CDR2: SEHNR, FQNEAQ (reference sequence). The CDR3 length is 13 residues. V was trimmed by 1 base and J by 4 bases, leaving 7 bases between them. CDR3 residues: CASSLEGGTEAFF. As DNA, the CDR3 is TGTGCCAGCAGCTTAGAAGGGGGCACTGAAGCTTTCTTT.

This clonotype was counted many times. The V and J genes are TRBV20-1 and TRBJ2-1; tentatively, D is TRBD1 or TRBD2 (5 bases each). CDR3 size: 14 residues. Germline V gene data show CDR1 as DFQATT and CDR2 as SNEGSKA (reference sequence). With 1 base removed from V and 7 bases from J, the gap between germline ends came to 14 bases. CDR3 sequence (DNA): TGCAGTGCTAGAGGGGGGAGTGGAAGGAATGAGCAGTTCTTC. This sequence encodes CSARGGSGRNEQFF.

This clonotype was picked up many times. This chain uses TRBV20-1 with TRBJ2-1; 8 bases line up with TRBD1. Germline V gives CDR1 DFQATT, CDR2 SNEGSKA (reference sequence). The CDR3 is 13 residues long. With 3 bases clipped from V and 3 bases from J, the junction kept 1 base outside the gene matches. CDR3 coding DNA: TGCAGTGCTAGTGACAGGGGCTACAATGAGCAGTTCTTC. This codes for CSASDRGYNEQFF.

This clonotype is medium-sized in the sample. The chain combines TRBV19 with TRBJ1-5; no definite D call. The CDR3 loop spans 14 amino acids. The germline CDR1 and CDR2 sequences are LNHDA and SQIVND (reference sequence). V lost 5 bases and J 0 bases, leaving 8 bases between the germline ends. In DNA form, the CDR3 reads TGTGCCAGTAGTCTGAGTTATAGCAATCAGCCCCAGCATTTT. As protein: CASSLSYSNQPQHF.

The table lists this clonotype with many counts. This chain links TRBV12-3 or TRBV12-4 with TRBJ1-1; D gene unclear. CDR3 size: 13 residues. Trimming shortened V by 3 bases and J by 3 bases, and 8 bases separated the two germline ends. The CDR3 reads CASSLTSDTEAFF. CDR3 bases: TGTGCCAGCAGTTTGACATCGGACACTGAAGCTTTCTTT.

This clonotype is labeled as medium-sized. The V gene is TRBV20-1, the J gene TRBJ2-1; 11 bases are a match to TRBD2. The germline V gene encodes CDR1 DFQATT and CDR2 SNEGSKA (reference sequence). Trimming cost V 1 base and J 4 bases; bases outside gene matches: 6. The CDR3 has 16 amino acids. CDR3 DNA sequence: TGCAGTGCTAGAGTCATAGCGGGGGGGGTTTACAATGAGCAGTTCTTC. Protein: CSARVIAGGVYNEQFF.

At least ten counts were recorded for this clonotype. J is TRBJ2-6 and V is TRBV24-1; D is undetermined. The CDR3 runs 15 residues. Germline CDR1 is KGHDR and CDR2 is SFDVKD. Trimming removed 3 bases from V and 0 bases from J, with 5 bases in between. Here the CDR3 DNA reads TGTGCCACCAGTGATCAAGTCTCTGGGGCCAACGTCCTGACTTTC. Translated, it gives CATSDQVSGANVLTF.

At least ten counts were recorded for this clonotype. The junction departs from germline at one end; a sequencing error may be responsible. The chain joins TRBV5-8 to TRBJ2-5, with 7 bases that match TRBD1. The germline gives CDR1 SGHTS, CDR2 YDEGEE. There are 12 residues in the CDR3. The CDR3 is CASSWDRTGQDF. Here the CDR3 DNA reads TGTGCCAGCAGTTGGGATCGGACAGGCCAGGACTTC.

There are many counts of this clonotype. This chain uses TRBV4-1 with TRBJ2-7; no firm D call. V was trimmed by 4 bases and J by 0 bases, leaving 16 bases between them. The CDR3 spans 16 residues. CDR1 is MGHRA, CDR2 YSYEKL, per germline. The CDR3 nucleotides read TGCGCCAGCAGCCTCTTGGGCACCCGGAGCTCCTACGAGCAGTACTTC. It specifies CASSLLGTRSSYEQYF.

This clonotype was observed many times. The gene calls are TRBV29-1 and TRBJ1-1; D is ambiguous. The germline V and J ends were trimmed by 8 bases and 2 bases, with 15 bases remaining between them. CDR3 size: 13 residues. In germline, CDR1 is SQVTM, CDR2 ANQGSEA. The CDR3 region is CSTRHEVNTEAFF. CDR3 sequence (DNA): TGCAGCACCCGACACGAAGTCAACACTGAAGCTTTCTTT.

The table lists this clonotype with many counts. V gene TRBV2 combines with J gene TRBJ1-1; no clear D gene. Germline V gene data show CDR1 as SNHLY and CDR2 as FYNNEI. CDR3 length equals 13 residues. V was cut by 1 base and J by 4 bases, with 7 bases left in between. The DNA of the CDR3 is TGTGCCAGCAGTGAAGGGTTGGGCACTGAAGCTTTCTTT. Translating gives CASSEGLGTEAFF. The full variable domain, rest sourced from reference TRBV2 and TRBJ1-1, is EPEVTQTPSHQVTQMGQEVILRCVPISNHLYFYWYRQILGQKVEFLVSFYNNEISEKSEIFDDQFSVERPDGSNFTLKIRSTKLEDSAMYFCASSEGLGTEAFFGQGTRLTVV.

This clonotype is medium-sized within its sample. This chain connects TRBV21-1 to TRBJ1-1. TRBV21-1 is a listed pseudogene. The CDR3 loop spans 15 amino acids. The CDR3 DNA is TGTGCCAGCAGCAAAGGGACGGCGATGAACACTGAAGCTTTCTTT. Protein: CASSKGTAMNTEAFF.

This clonotype was seen at least ten times. The V gene is TRBV12-3 or TRBV12-4, the J gene TRBJ1-3, with D perhaps TRBD1 (5 bases). V was cut by 6 bases and J by 4 bases, with 10 bases left in between. CDR3 length equals 13 residues. CDR3 nucleotide sequence: TGTGCCAGCAGGCGAGGGGAAGGAAACACCATATATTTT. Its translation is CASRRGEGNTIYF.

This clonotype is medium-sized (0.01 to 0.1%). V is TRBV6-1 and J is TRBJ1-1; a weak D match, TRBD1 (5 bases). The V gene lost 6 bases and the J gene lost 10 bases, with 24 bases spanning the gap. In germline, CDR1 is MNHNS, CDR2 SASEGT. CDR3 length equals 15 residues. The CDR3 DNA sequence: TGTGCCAGCAGCCCCGTTAGGGAGGGGCGTTACCCAGCTTTCTTT. This gives the protein CASSPVREGRYPAFF.

This clonotype is deemed medium-sized. The chain employs TRBV28 and TRBJ1-4; TRBD1 is a possible D gene (6 bases). V shed 7 bases and J shed 6 bases, with 12 bases lying between them. In germline, CDR1 is MDHEN, CDR2 SYDVKM. The CDR3 is 13 residues long. The CDR3 nucleotides read TGTGCCAGCAAAGCAGGGGAATATGAAAAACTGTTTTTT. Translating it yields CASKAGEYEKLFF. Supplemented by reference TRBV28 and TRBJ1-4, the full variable domain reads DVKVTQSSRYLVKRTGEKVFLECVQDMDHENMFWYRQDPGLGLRLIYFSYDVKMKEKGDIPEGYSVSREKKERFSLILESASTNQTSMYLCASKAGEYEKLFFGSGTQLSVL.

This clonotype was observed at least ten times. The V and J genes are TRBV6-5 and TRBJ1-6; D remains ambiguous. Germline V CDR1 and CDR2: MNHEY, SVGAGI. The V and J ends lost 0 bases and 7 bases respectively, with 7 bases between them. The CDR3 extends over 14 amino acids. CDR3 sequence reads: CASSYSHGNSPLHF. Written as DNA, the CDR3 is TGTGCCAGCAGTTACTCGCACGGGAATTCACCCCTCCACTTT.

Judged by abundance, this clonotype is medium-sized. The chain employs TRBV29-1 and TRBJ1-1; possibly TRBD1 for D (5 bases). The germline V and J ends were trimmed by 3 bases and 3 bases, with 11 bases remaining between them. The length of the CDR3 is 13 residues. The V gene's germline CDR1 is SQVTM and CDR2 ANQGSEA. CDR3: CSVDKGDYTEAFF. The CDR3 DNA follows: TGCAGCGTTGATAAAGGGGATTACACTGAAGCTTTCTTT.

This clonotype qualifies as medium-sized. The genes are TRBV5-6 and TRBJ1-1; no reliable D call. The CDR3 totals 15 residues. The germline V gene has CDR1 SGHDT and CDR2 YYEEEE. Trimming pared 4 bases from V and 2 bases from J, leaving 15 bases between. DNA for the CDR3: TGTGCCAGCAGCCCTACGACGTGGGCCAACACTGAAGCTTTCTTT. It is translated as CASSPTTWANTEAFF.

In its sample, this clonotype was seen many times. The chain recombines TRBV24-1 with TRBJ2-5; no definite D call. This CDR3 spans 12 amino acids. The germline V gene encodes CDR1 KGHDR and CDR2 SFDVKD. V was cut by 4 bases and J by 7 bases, with 9 bases left in between. CDR3 amino acids: CATSESLGTQYF. DNA of the CDR3: TGTGCCACCAGTGAATCCCTGGGGACCCAGTACTTC.

In this sample, this clonotype turned up many times. This rearrangement joins TRBV5-1 to TRBJ2-7; 7 bases agree with TRBD2. The CDR3 is 12 amino acids. CDR1 is SGHRS, CDR2 YFSETQ, per germline. Trimming at V came to 3 bases and at J to 7 bases, leaving 4 bases not matched to a gene. DNA of the CDR3: TGCGCCAGCAGCTCGTGGGGGGGAGAGCAGTACTTC. It is translated as CASSSWGGEQYF. The complete variable domain, with remaining parts taken from reference TRBV5-1 and TRBJ2-7, reads KAGVTQTPRYLIKTRGQQVTLSCSPISGHRSVSWYQQTPGQGLQFLFEYFSETQRNKGNFPGRFSGRQFSNSRSEMNVSTLELGDSALYLCASSSWGGEQYFGPGTRLTVT.

This clonotype was recorded many times. The chain is built from TRBV19 and TRBJ2-6, with no clear D. Germline V gene sequence: CDR1 LNHDA, CDR2 SQIVND (reference sequence). V was pared by 5 bases and J by 1 base, with 9 bases between. CDR3 length: 15 residues. The DNA of the CDR3 is TGTGCCAGTAGTCCCCTCCCTTCTGGGGCCAACGTCCTGACTTTC. Amino acid sequence: CASSPLPSGANVLTF.

This clonotype was counted ten times or more. V usage is TRBV11-1 and J usage is TRBJ2-5, with D perhaps assigned TRBD1 or TRBD2 (5 bases each). With 8 bases removed from V and 6 bases from J, the gap between germline ends came to 16 bases. This CDR3 has 13 amino acids. Germline values: CDR1 SGHAT, CDR2 FQDESV (reference sequence). The CDR3 sequence is CASGPLGGKTQYF. The CDR3 DNA is TGTGCCAGCGGGCCCCTTGGGGGAAAGACCCAGTACTTC. The full variable domain, with the rest looked up from reference TRBV11-1 and TRBJ2-5, is EAEVAQSPRYKITEKSQAVAFWCDPISGHATLYWYRQILGQGPELLVQFQDESVVDDSQLPKDRFSAERLKGVDSTLKIQPAELGDSAMYLCASGPLGGKTQYFGPGTRLLVL.

This clonotype was recorded at least ten times. The V call is TRBV19, the J call TRBJ2-3; 10 nucleotides align to TRBD2. Germline lookup yields CDR1 LNHDA and CDR2 SQIVND (reference sequence). This CDR3 comprises 17 residues. Trimming took 3 bases from V and 5 from J; bases not matched to a gene: 11. The CDR3 here is CASSIRGLAGVGDTQYF. In DNA, the CDR3 is TGTGCCAGTAGTATTAGGGGGCTAGCGGGAGTTGGAGATACGCAGTATTTT.